Sequencing of this T cell receptor (beta chain) was carried out in a study of T cell repertoires in cytomegalovirus infection. Study in general: From public TCR beta signatures came an indication of both CMV infection and matching HLA type.

Only a few counts were recorded for this clonotype. Its antigen is undetermined. From the reads, TCRdb called clonotypes with MiXCR, one entry per CDR3 protein. The sample lists about 130,000 distinct CDR3 sequences; more than 20% were seen once. The germline V and J ends were trimmed by 2 bases and 3 bases, with 5 bases remaining between them. This CDR3 spans 13 amino acids. The V gene's germline CDR1 is MNHEY and CDR2 SMNVEV (reference sequence). The study's findings and limits: Identification of carriers of CMV plus the relevant HLA was achieved through cumulative public TCR beta family frequency. HLA-C-restricted, CMV-specific TCR beta clonotypes were dominant ex vivo.

The TCR was taken from a human donor in good health (CMV status not recorded). Some clones in this sample may be carry-over from other donors' samples. Sequenced: PBMCs, sequenced either directly or after in vitro stimulation (not recorded which). The V and J genes are TRBV27 and TRBJ1-5; no clear D. The CDR3 sequence: CASSLKANQPQHF. DNA of the CDR3: TGTGCCAGCAGTTTAAAGGCCAATCAGCCCCAGCATTTT.